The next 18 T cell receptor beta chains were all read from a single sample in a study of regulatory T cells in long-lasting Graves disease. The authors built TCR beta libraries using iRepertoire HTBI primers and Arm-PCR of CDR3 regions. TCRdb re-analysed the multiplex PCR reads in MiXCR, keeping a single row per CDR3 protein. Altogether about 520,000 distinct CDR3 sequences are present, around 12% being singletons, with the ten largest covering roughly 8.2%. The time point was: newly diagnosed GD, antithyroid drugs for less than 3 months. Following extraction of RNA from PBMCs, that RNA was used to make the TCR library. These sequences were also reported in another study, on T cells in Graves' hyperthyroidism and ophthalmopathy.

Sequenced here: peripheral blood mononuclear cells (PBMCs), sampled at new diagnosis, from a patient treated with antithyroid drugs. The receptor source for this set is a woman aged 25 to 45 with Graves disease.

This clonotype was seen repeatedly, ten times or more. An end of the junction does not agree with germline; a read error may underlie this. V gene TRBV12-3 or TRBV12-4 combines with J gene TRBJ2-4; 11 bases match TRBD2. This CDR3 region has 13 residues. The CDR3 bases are TGTGCCAGCAGATTAGCGGGAGGGGGCATTCAGTACTTC. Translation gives CASRLAGGGIQYF.

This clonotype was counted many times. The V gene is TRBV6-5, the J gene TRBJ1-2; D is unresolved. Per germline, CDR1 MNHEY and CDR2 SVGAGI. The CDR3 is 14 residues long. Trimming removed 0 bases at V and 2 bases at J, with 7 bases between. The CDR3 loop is CASSYSAGNYGYTF. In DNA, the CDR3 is TGTGCCAGCAGTTACTCCGCGGGAAACTATGGCTACACCTTC.

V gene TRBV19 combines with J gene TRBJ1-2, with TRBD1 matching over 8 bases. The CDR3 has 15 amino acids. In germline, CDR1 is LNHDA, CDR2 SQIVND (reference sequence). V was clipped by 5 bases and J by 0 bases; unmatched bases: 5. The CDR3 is CASSPWTGSNYGYTF. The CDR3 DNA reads TGTGCCAGTAGTCCATGGACAGGGTCTAACTATGGCTACACCTTC.

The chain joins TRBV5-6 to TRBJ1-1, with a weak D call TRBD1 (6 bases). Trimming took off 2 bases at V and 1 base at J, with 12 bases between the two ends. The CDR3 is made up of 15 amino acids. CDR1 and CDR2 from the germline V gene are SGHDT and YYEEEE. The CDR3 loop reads CASSFFQGSNTEAFF. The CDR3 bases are TGTGCCAGCAGCTTTTTCCAGGGGTCGAACACTGAAGCTTTCTTT.

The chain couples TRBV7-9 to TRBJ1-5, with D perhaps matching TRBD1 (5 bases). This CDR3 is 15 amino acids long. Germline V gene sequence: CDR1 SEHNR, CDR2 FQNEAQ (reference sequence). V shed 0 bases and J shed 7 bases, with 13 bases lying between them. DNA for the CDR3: TGTGCCAGCAGCTTAGCGATAGGGGAAGGACAGCCCCAGCATTTT. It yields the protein CASSLAIGEGQPQHF.

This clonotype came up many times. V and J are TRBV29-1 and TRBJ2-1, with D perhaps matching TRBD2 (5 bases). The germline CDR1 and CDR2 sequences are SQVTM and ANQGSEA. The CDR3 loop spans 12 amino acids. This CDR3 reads CTATSSYNEQFF. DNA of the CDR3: TGCACCGCTACTAGCTCCTACAATGAGCAGTTCTTC.

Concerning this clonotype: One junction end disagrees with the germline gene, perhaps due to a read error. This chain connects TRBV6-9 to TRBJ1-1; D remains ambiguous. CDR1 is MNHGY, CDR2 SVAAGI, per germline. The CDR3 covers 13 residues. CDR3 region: CASSYGENTGAFF. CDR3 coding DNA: TGTGCCAGCAGTTATGGAGAGAACACTGGAGCTTTCTTT.

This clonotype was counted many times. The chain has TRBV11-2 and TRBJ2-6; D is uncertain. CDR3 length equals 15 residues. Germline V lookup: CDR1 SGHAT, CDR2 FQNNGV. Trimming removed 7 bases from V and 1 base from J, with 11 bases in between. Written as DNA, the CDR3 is TGTGCCAGCAATTGGTACGGGTCTGGGGCCAACGTCCTGACTTTC. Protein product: CASNWYGSGANVLTF. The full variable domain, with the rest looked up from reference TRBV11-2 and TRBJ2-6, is EAGVAQSPRYKIIEKRQSVAFWCNPISGHATLYWYQQILGQGPKLLIQFQNNGVVDDSQLPKDRFSAERLKGVDSTLKIQPAKLEDSAVYLCASNWYGSGANVLTFGAGSRLTVL.

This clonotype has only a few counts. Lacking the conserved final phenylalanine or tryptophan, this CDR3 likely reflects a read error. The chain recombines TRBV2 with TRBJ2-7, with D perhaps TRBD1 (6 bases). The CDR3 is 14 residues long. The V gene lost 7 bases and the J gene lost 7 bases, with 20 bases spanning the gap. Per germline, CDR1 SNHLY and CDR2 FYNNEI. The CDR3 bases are TGTGCCAGCAAGGTGTTAGGGGGAGCGCGGGAGCAGTACCTC. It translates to CASKVLGGAREQYL.

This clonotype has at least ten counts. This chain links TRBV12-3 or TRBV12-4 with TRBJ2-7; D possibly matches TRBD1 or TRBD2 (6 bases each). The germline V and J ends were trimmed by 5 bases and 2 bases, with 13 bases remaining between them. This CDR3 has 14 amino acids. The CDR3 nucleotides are TGTGCCAGCAGTGGCGGGACACCTACCTACGAGCAGTACTTC. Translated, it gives CASSGGTPTYEQYF.

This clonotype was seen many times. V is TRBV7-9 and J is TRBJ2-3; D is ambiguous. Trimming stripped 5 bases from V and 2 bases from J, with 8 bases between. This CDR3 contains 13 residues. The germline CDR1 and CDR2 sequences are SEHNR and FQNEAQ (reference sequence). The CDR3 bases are TGTGCCAGCAGCACATTAAACACAGATACGCAGTATTTT. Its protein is CASSTLNTDTQYF.

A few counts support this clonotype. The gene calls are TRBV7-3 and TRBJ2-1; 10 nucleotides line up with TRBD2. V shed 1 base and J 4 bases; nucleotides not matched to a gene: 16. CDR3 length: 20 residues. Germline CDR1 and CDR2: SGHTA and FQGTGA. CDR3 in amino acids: CASSLSSSGRTPRPYNEQFF. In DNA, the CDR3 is TGTGCCAGCAGCTTAAGTTCTAGCGGGAGAACCCCTAGACCGTACAATGAGCAGTTCTTC. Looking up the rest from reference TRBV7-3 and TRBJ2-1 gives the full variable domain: GAGVSQTPSNKVTEKGKYVELRCDPISGHTALYWYRQSLGQGPEFLIYFQGTGAADDSGLPNDRFFAVRPEGSVSTLKIQRTERGDSAVYLCASSLSSSGRTPRPYNEQFFGPGTRLTVL.

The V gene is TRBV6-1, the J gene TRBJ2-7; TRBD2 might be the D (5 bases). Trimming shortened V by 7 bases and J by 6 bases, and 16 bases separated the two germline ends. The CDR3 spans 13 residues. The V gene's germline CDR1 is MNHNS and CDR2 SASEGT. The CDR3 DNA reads TGTGCCAGCACTTCAGCGGCCCCGGGCGAGCAGTACTTC. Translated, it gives CASTSAAPGEQYF.

The DNA for the CDR3 is TGTGCCAGCAGTTCCTCGGGACAGGGGATCTATGGCTACACCTTC. It translates to CASSSSGQGIYGYTF. J is TRBJ1-2 and V is TRBV12-3 or TRBV12-4, with 10 bases identical to TRBD1. The CDR3 length is 15 residues. V dropped 4 bases and J dropped 4; count of bases not matched to a gene: 6.

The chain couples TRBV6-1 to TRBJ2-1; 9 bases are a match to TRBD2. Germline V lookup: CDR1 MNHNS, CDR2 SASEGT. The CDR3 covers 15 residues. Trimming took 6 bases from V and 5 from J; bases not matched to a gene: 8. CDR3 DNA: TGTGCCAGCAGATACCTTAGCGGGAGTAACAATGAGCAGTTCTTC. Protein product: CASRYLSGSNNEQFF.

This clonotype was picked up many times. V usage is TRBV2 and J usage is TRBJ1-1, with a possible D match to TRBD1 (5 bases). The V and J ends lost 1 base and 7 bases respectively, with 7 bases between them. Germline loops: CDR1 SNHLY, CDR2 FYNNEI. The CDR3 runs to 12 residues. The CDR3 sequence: CASSEGQGEAFF. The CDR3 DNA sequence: TGTGCCAGCAGTGAAGGGCAGGGTGAAGCTTTCTTT.

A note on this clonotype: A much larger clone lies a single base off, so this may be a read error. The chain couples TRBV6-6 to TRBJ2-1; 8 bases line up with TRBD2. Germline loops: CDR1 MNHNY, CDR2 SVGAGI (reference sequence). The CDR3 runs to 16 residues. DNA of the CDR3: TGTGCCGGCAGTTACTCGCGGCGGGAGGTCGACAATGAGCAGTTCTTC. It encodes CAGSYSRREVDNEQFF.

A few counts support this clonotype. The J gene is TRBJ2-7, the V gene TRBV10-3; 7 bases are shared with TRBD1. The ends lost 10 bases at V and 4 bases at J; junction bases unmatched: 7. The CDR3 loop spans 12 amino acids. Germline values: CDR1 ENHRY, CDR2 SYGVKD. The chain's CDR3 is CATKKQGYEQYF. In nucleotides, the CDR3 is TGTGCCACAAAAAAACAGGGGTACGAGCAGTACTTC.